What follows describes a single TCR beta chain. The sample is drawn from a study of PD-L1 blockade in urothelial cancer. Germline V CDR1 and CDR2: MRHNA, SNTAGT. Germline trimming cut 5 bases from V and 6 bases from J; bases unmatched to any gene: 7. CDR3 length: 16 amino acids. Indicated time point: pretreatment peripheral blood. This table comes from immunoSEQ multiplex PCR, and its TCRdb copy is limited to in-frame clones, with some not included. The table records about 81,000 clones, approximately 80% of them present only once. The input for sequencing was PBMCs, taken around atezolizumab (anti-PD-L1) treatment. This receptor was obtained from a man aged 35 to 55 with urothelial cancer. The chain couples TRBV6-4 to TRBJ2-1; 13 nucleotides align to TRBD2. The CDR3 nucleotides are TGTGCCAGCAGTAGGACTAGCGGGAGAGTATTCAATGAGCAGTTCTTC. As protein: CASSRTSGRVFNEQFF.